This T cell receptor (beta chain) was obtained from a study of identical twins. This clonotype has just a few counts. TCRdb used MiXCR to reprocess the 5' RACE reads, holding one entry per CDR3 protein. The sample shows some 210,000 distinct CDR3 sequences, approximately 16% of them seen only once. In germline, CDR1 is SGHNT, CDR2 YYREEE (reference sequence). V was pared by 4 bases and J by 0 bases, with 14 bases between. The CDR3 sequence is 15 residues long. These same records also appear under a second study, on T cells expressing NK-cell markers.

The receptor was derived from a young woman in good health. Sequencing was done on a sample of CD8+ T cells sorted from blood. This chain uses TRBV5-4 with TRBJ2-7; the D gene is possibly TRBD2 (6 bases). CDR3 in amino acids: CASSPLDGSSYEQYF. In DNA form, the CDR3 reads TGTGCCAGCAGCCCTCTGGACGGGAGCTCCTACGAGCAGTACTTC. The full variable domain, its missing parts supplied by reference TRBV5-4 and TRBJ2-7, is ETGVTQSPTHLIKTRGQQVTLRCSSQSGHNTVSWYQQALGQGPQFIFQYYREEENGRGNFPPRFSGLQFPNYSSELNVNALELDDSALYLCASSPLDGSSYEQYFGPGTRLTVT.